These 8 T cell receptor beta chains were all obtained from the same sample, sequenced in a study of T cell responses to AZD1222 COVID-19 vaccine. Here immunoSEQ multiplex PCR was the method, and the copy in TCRdb shows in-frame clones only, minus some. The data show over 100,000 clones, over 75% seen once. This material consisted of peripheral blood, taken on day 0 of AZD1222 vaccination. The receptors come from an adult in good health.

V is TRBV3-1 (or the pseudogene TRBV3-2) and J is TRBJ2-3; D gene uncertain. V dropped 0 bases and J dropped 5 bases, with 6 bases sitting between them. The V gene's germline CDR1 is LGHDT and CDR2 YNNKEL (reference sequence). CDR3 length equals 13 residues. CDR3 residues: CASSQEGEDTQYF. The CDR3, as DNA: TGTGCCAGCAGCCAAGAAGGAGAAGATACGCAGTATTTT.

Here the CDR3 reads CASSERGQPYEQYF. The DNA of the CDR3 is TGTGCCAGCAGTGAAAGGGGACAGCCTTACGAGCAGTACTTC. The rearrangement joins TRBV6-1 to TRBJ2-7; TRBD1 aligns across 7 bases. With V trimmed by 2 bases and J by 4 bases, 5 bases remained unmatched. Germline V CDR1 and CDR2: MNHNS, SASEGT. The CDR3 is 14 residues long.

The chain employs TRBV10-3 and TRBJ2-3; the D gene is possibly TRBD2 (7 bases). The CDR3 loop spans 19 amino acids. CDR1 and CDR2 from the germline V gene are ENHRY and SYGVKD. Trimming shortened V by 3 bases and J by 1 base, and 23 bases separated the two germline ends. The DNA for the CDR3 is TGTGCCATCAGTGAATCGGTCGGTATGGCGGGGGCCGGCACAGATACGCAGTATTTT. Protein: CAISESVGMAGAGTDTQYF.

The chain combines TRBV5-1 with TRBJ2-5; D unclear. Germline CDR1 is SGHRS and CDR2 is YFSETQ. The CDR3 sequence is 14 residues long. Trimming took 2 bases from V and 3 from J, leaving 11 bases between them. For the CDR3, the DNA is TGCGCCAGCAGCTTCTCAAACGGAGAAGAGACCCAGTACTTC. Its translation is CASSFSNGEETQYF.

The chain carries TRBV6-2 or TRBV6-3 and TRBJ1-5, with D possibly matching TRBD1 (5 bases). Trimming took 5 bases from V and 2 from J, leaving 13 bases between them. The CDR3 has 15 amino acids. CDR1 is MNHEY and CDR2 is SVGEGT in the germline V gene. CDR3 loop: CASSRTPGGNQPQHF. In DNA, the CDR3 is TGTGCCAGCAGTAGGACACCCGGAGGCAATCAGCCCCAGCATTTT.

The V gene is TRBV9, the J gene TRBJ1-2; D is unresolved. This CDR3 is built from 15 residues. In germline, CDR1 is SGDLS, CDR2 YYNGEE. V lost 0 bases and J 8 bases, leaving 17 bases between the germline ends. The CDR3 reads CASSVDLATPTGYTF. CDR3 bases: TGTGCCAGCAGCGTAGATCTTGCTACCCCGACGGGCTACACCTTC.

The CDR3 nucleotides are TGTGCCACCAGTGACCCCTCTCAGGGCCGCGAGCAGTTCTTC. Amino acid sequence: CATSDPSQGREQFF. The J gene is TRBJ2-1, the V gene TRBV24-1, with D possibly being TRBD1 (5 bases). The germline V gene has CDR1 KGHDR and CDR2 SFDVKD. The CDR3 sequence is 14 residues long. V was trimmed by 4 bases and J by 10 bases, leaving 16 bases between them.

The chain joins TRBV12-3 or TRBV12-4 to TRBJ1-1; D may be TRBD1 (6 bases). CDR3 length equals 11 residues. V was cut by 7 bases and J by 8 bases, with 11 bases left in between. In nucleotides, the CDR3 is TGTGCCAGCAAGGGGGGTCTAGAAGCTTTCTTT. Translated, it gives CASKGGLEAFF.